This TCR beta chain was sequenced during a study of CD8+ T cells in alopecia areata. About the study: Dosing spanned 6 to 18 months on tofacitinib, then 6 months off drug.

Regarding the study as a whole: Numerous expanded lesional clones remained in scalp and blood during tofacitinib. Elevated clonality characterized lesional scalp relative to normal scalp, particularly in alopecia totalis/universalis. In patients, TCRs were shared less clearly than in mice, and HLA may possibly be involved.

The treatment: oral pan-JAK inhibitor, 5-10 mg twice daily. Germline V gives CDR1 MGHRA, CDR2 YSYEKL. This CDR3 region has 12 residues. V lost 0 bases, J lost 10 bases, and 7 bases lay in between. Reverse transcribed after extraction, RNA yielded cDNA as the sequencing template. Libraries were prepared by immunoSEQ multiplex PCR; TCRdb keeps only in-frame clonotypes and omits some of them. Among over 150,000 clones listed, 55% to 75% were seen once. In its sample, this clone was seen a few times. The target antigen is unknown. This sample comprised CD4+ T cells sorted from blood, obtained at week 24, from a patient treated with tofacitinib. The clonotype originates from a human donor with alopecia areata. The V call is TRBV4-1, the J call TRBJ2-1; D call uncertain. The CDR3 here is CASSQDHTEQFF. Written as DNA, the CDR3 is TGCGCCAGCAGCCAAGACCACACAGAGCAGTTCTTC.